Each of the 27 T cell receptor beta chains below was sequenced from the same sample in a study of blood T cell repertoires in COVID-19 (dated by TCRdb to 2018 to 2021). Library preparation used the immunoSEQ multiplex PCR assay. TCRdb holds this immuneACCESS table with in-frame rearrangements only. Some clones are missing; in checked studies, unresolved V genes explain under half, and the rest has no known cause. Recorded for this sample are about 190,000 clones; nearly 90% of them occurred a single time. The ten top clones hold about 0.66% of the sample. Sequences were obtained from peripheral blood. The receptors here all came from a man aged 50 to 59 with acute or convalescent COVID-19.

J is TRBJ2-5 and V is TRBV5-1, with 11 bases aligning to TRBD2. The germline V gene encodes CDR1 SGHRS and CDR2 YFSETQ. V was clipped by 4 bases and J by 1 base; unmatched bases: 9. The CDR3 runs 17 residues. CDR3 DNA: TGCGCCAGCAGCCGACCGGGGACTAGCGGCCTCCAAGAGACCCAGTACTTC. Protein: CASSRPGTSGLQETQYF.

J is TRBJ2-3 and V is TRBV24-1; TRBD1 is a possible D gene (5 bases). Germline values: CDR1 KGHDR, CDR2 SFDVKD. Trimming pared 0 bases from V and 0 bases from J, leaving 15 bases between. The CDR3 has 18 residues. Here the CDR3 DNA reads TGTGCCACCAGTGATTTGTATATGCGTACAGGAAGCACAGATACGCAGTATTTT. This codes for CATSDLYMRTGSTDTQYF.

The rearrangement joins TRBV5-1 to TRBJ1-2, with D possibly TRBD1 on 5 matching bases. The CDR3 sequence is 16 residues long. V dropped 4 bases and J dropped 6 bases, with 22 bases sitting between them. Germline CDR1 is SGHRS and CDR2 is YFSETQ. Written as DNA, the CDR3 is TGCGCCAGCAGCCCTGGGACTGGGCAGGGCCTGGATGGCTACACCTTC. Residues: CASSPGTGQGLDGYTF. Based on the CDR3 plus reference TRBV5-1 and TRBJ1-2, the full variable domain is KAGVTQTPRYLIKTRGQQVTLSCSPISGHRSVSWYQQTPGQGLQFLFEYFSETQRNKGNFPGRFSGRQFSNSRSEMNVSTLELGDSALYLCASSPGTGQGLDGYTFGSGTRLTVV.

The V call is TRBV6-5, the J call TRBJ2-7; 7 bases fit TRBD1. CDR1 MNHEY and CDR2 SVGAGI come from the germline V gene. With V trimmed by 6 bases and J by 1 base, 9 bases remained unmatched. The CDR3 extends over 15 amino acids. The DNA for the CDR3 is TGTGCCAGCAGCGCGAGGGGACAGCCATCCTACGAGCAGTACGTC. Amino acid sequence: CASSARGQPSYEQYV.

This clone was seen just once. The chain employs TRBV24-1 and TRBJ1-2; no clear D. This CDR3 contains 15 residues. The V gene lost 3 bases and the J gene lost 5 bases, with 15 bases spanning the gap. The V gene's germline CDR1 is KGHDR and CDR2 SFDVKD. For the CDR3, the DNA is TGTGCCACCAGTGATGCGAGTGAGGCTGTATATGGCTACACCTTC. Translating it yields CATSDASEAVYGYTF.

The chain carries TRBV24-1 and TRBJ2-1, with unresolved D. V shed 3 bases and J shed 7 bases, with 3 bases lying between them. The CDR3 consists of 11 residues. Per germline, CDR1 KGHDR and CDR2 SFDVKD. The CDR3 bases are TGTGCCACCAGTGATCTAAATGAGCAGTTCTTC. Its protein product is CATSDLNEQFF.

The chain recombines TRBV10-2 with TRBJ2-7; TRBD2 matches 9 bases. The CDR3 contains 14 residues. V shed 6 bases, J shed 2 bases, and the junction held 5 bases outside the gene matches. Germline V gives CDR1 WSHSY, CDR2 SAAADI. CDR3 sequence reads: CASRRLAATYEQYF. Written as DNA, the CDR3 is TGCGCCAGCAGGAGACTAGCGGCAACCTACGAGCAGTACTTC.

The rearrangement uses TRBV24-1 and TRBJ2-2, with 9 bases matching TRBD2. Germline CDR1 is KGHDR and CDR2 is SFDVKD. The CDR3 loop spans 17 amino acids. The J segment lost 6 bases and the V segment lost 0 bases, leaving 7 bases of the junction unmatched. In DNA, the CDR3 is TGTGCCACCAGTGATTTGACTGGGCGGGAGGGGTCCGGGGAGCTGTTTTTT. This gives the protein CATSDLTGREGSGELFF.

The chain uses TRBV27 and TRBJ1-2, with 7 bases matching TRBD1. This CDR3 is 14 amino acids long. J was trimmed by 0 bases and V by 6 bases; bases with no gene match: 4. Germline V gene data show CDR1 as MNHEY and CDR2 as SMNVEV (reference sequence). CDR3 DNA: TGTGCCAGCAGACCGACAGGGACTAACTATGGCTACACCTTC. Translation gives CASRPTGTNYGYTF.

The rearrangement joins TRBV7-9 to TRBJ1-5; D remains unclear. Germline V gene data show CDR1 as SEHNR and CDR2 as FQNEAQ (reference sequence). V lost 5 bases to trimming and J lost 4 bases, with 18 bases between them. CDR3 length: 16 amino acids. This CDR3 is CASSIGRVLRNQPQHF. The CDR3 nucleotides are TGTGCCAGCAGCATCGGGAGGGTTCTGCGAAATCAGCCCCAGCATTTT.

This CDR3 is CATHLRTGSSYEQYF. The CDR3 coding sequence is TGTGCCACCCATCTGCGGACAGGGAGCTCCTACGAGCAGTACTTC. The chain has TRBV25-1 and TRBJ2-7; 8 bases are shared with TRBD1. The V gene end was trimmed by 10 bases and the J gene end by 0 bases; junction bases not matched to a gene: 11. Germline values: CDR1 MGHDK, CDR2 SYGVNS. The CDR3 is made up of 15 amino acids.

This clone was seen once. The rearrangement joins TRBV27 to TRBJ2-3; no reliable D call. Germline CDR1 is MNHEY and CDR2 is SMNVEV (reference sequence). This CDR3 is built from 13 residues. V was pared by 4 bases and J by 4 bases, with 9 bases between. CDR3 in DNA: TGTGCCAGCAGTTACCTAAGATCAGATACGCAGTATTTT. Protein product: CASSYLRSDTQYF.

This chain connects TRBV7-8 to TRBJ2-2; 9 bases are a match to TRBD2. The length of the CDR3 is 17 residues. The V segment lost 5 bases and the J segment 7 bases; nucleotides outside the gene matches: 14. The germline gives CDR1 SGHVS, CDR2 FQNEAQ. CDR3 in amino acids: CASSLKPPGLAIGELFF. The CDR3 region has the DNA TGTGCCAGCAGCCTGAAACCTCCGGGACTAGCTATCGGGGAGCTGTTTTTT.

The chain recombines TRBV28 with TRBJ2-7; TRBD2 might be the D (6 bases). This CDR3 is 15 amino acids long. The germline V gene has CDR1 MDHEN and CDR2 SYDVKM. V was pared by 2 bases and J by 2 bases, with 13 bases between. CDR3 sequence: CASSLGEDTTYEQYF. The CDR3 DNA reads TGTGCCAGCAGTTTAGGGGAGGACACCACCTACGAGCAGTACTTC.

This clone was recorded a few times. The chain couples TRBV29-1 to TRBJ1-1; the match to TRBD1 covers 7 bases. The CDR3 totals 13 residues. CDR1 is SQVTM and CDR2 is ANQGSEA in the germline V gene. Trimming cost V 8 bases and J 1 base; bases outside gene matches: 7. In DNA, the CDR3 is TGCAGCTCAGGGGGTTTGGGGAACACTGAAGCTTTCTTT. It codes for CSSGGLGNTEAFF.

The chain recombines TRBV19 with TRBJ1-4; no definite D call. V was cut by 5 bases and J by 5 bases, with 9 bases left in between. The germline CDR1 and CDR2 sequences are LNHDA and SQIVND (reference sequence). The CDR3 totals 13 residues. The CDR3 nucleotides are TGTGCCAGTAGTCAGGCAGACAATGAAAAACTGTTTTTT. This sequence encodes CASSQADNEKLFF.

Here the CDR3 reads CASSSGTSGISTGELFF. The DNA of the CDR3 is TGTGCCAGCAGCTCCGGGACTAGCGGCATATCCACCGGGGAGCTGTTTTTT. The chain is built from TRBV11-2 and TRBJ2-2; 11 nucleotides match TRBD2. Germline CDR1 reads SGHAT; CDR2 reads FQNNGV. The CDR3 has 17 residues. The ends lost 4 bases at V and 4 bases at J; junction bases unmatched: 8.

This chain joins TRBV19 and TRBJ1-6; 8 bases match TRBD1. Germline CDR1 reads LNHDA; CDR2 reads SQIVND (reference sequence). Losses at the gene ends were 6 bases for V and 9 bases for J; bases not matched to a gene: 7. The CDR3 totals 14 residues. The CDR3 nucleotides read TGTGCCAGTAGGCCACTGGACAGGGCTTCACCCCTCCACTTT. Amino acids: CASRPLDRASPLHF.

The CDR3 sequence is CASSFRSTSGANVLTF. CDR3 sequence (DNA): TGCGCCAGCAGCTTTCGGAGTACCTCTGGGGCCAACGTCCTGACTTTC. The gene calls are TRBV5-1 and TRBJ2-6, with D uncertain. Per the germline V gene, CDR1 is SGHRS and CDR2 is YFSETQ. Trimming pared 2 bases from V and 0 bases from J, leaving 9 bases between. The CDR3 runs 16 residues.

The V and J genes are TRBV5-4 and TRBJ2-4; 10 bases are shared with TRBD1. Per the germline V gene, CDR1 is SGHNT and CDR2 is YYREEE (reference sequence). J gave up 7 bases and V 2 bases, and 6 bases lay outside the gene matches. The CDR3 consists of 15 residues. The CDR3 spells CASSFPDRGLNIQYF. The CDR3 DNA follows: TGTGCCAGCAGCTTTCCCGACAGGGGGCTCAACATTCAGTACTTC.

The V gene is TRBV7-2, the J gene TRBJ2-3; no clear D. The CDR3 runs 15 residues. Per the germline V gene, CDR1 is SGHTA and CDR2 is FQGNSA. V gave up 0 bases and J gave up 1 base, with 8 bases separating them. CDR3 sequence reads: CASSLALGGTDTQYF. DNA for the CDR3: TGTGCCAGCAGCTTAGCGCTAGGCGGCACAGATACGCAGTATTTT.

The rearrangement joins TRBV4-2 to TRBJ2-3, with D perhaps matching TRBD2 (5 bases). In germline, CDR1 is LGHNA, CDR2 YNFKEQ. V shed 0 bases and J shed 0 bases, with 10 bases lying between them. CDR3 length: 16 residues. DNA for the CDR3: TGTGCCAGCAGCCAAGATTTAAGGGAGAGCACAGATACGCAGTATTTT. This sequence encodes CASSQDLRESTDTQYF.

The chain uses TRBV21-1 and TRBJ2-7; the D segment call TRBD1 is taken from the table without a DNA check. TRBV21-1 constitutes a pseudogene. The CDR3 contains 17 residues. The CDR3 spells CASSKALADYSSYEQYV. CDR3 bases: TGTGCCAGCAGCAAAGCTTTGGCTGATTACAGCTCCTACGAGCAGTACGTC.

CDR3 loop: CASSVPAGAASHSAQYV. CDR3 in DNA: TGTGCCAGCAGTGTACCAGCGGGGGCGGCCTCCCATTCCGCGCAGTACGTC. J is TRBJ2-7 and V is TRBV6-2 or TRBV6-3, with 8 bases fitting TRBD2. The CDR3 has 17 residues. CDR1 and CDR2 (germline): MNHEY, SVGEGT. V lost 5 bases, J lost 9 bases, and 21 bases stayed unmatched.

This clone was found once. The genes are TRBV29-1 and TRBJ2-3; a possible D gene is TRBD1 (5 bases). Germline CDR1 and CDR2: SQVTM and ANQGSEA. This CDR3 region has 12 residues. The germline V and J ends were trimmed by 2 bases and 5 bases, with 8 bases remaining between them. CDR3 protein: CSVERGIDTQYF. In nucleotides, the CDR3 is TGCAGCGTTGAAAGGGGAATAGATACGCAGTATTTT.

The chain combines TRBV2 with TRBJ2-2; 7 positions match TRBD2. Per germline, CDR1 SNHLY and CDR2 FYNNEI. Germline trimming cut 6 bases from V and 7 bases from J; bases unmatched to any gene: 8. The CDR3 is 14 residues long. The DNA for the CDR3 is TGTGCCAGCAGCTTTAGCGGGTCTAACGGGGAGCTGTTTTTT. Its translation: CASSFSGSNGELFF.

The genes are TRBV10-3 and TRBJ2-2; D call uncertain. The CDR3 extends over 12 amino acids. CDR1 is ENHRY, CDR2 SYGVKD, per germline. Trimming took 11 bases from V and 8 from J, leaving 15 bases between them. CDR3 in amino acids: CAAATPRGELFF. The CDR3 nucleotides are TGTGCCGCCGCGACACCTCGGGGGGAGCTGTTTTTT.